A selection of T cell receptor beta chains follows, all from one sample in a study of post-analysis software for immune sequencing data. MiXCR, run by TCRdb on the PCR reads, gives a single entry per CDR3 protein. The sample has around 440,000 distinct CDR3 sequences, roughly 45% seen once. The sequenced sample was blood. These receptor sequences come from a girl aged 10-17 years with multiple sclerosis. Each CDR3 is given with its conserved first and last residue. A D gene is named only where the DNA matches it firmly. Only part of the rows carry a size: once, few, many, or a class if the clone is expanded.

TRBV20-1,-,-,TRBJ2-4,TGCAGTGCTAGTATAAAGGTCCTAGCCAAAAACATTCAGTACTTC,CSASIKVLAKNIQYF
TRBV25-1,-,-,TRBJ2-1,TGTGCCAGCAGTGAATCTGACTTCTCAGGTATTGAGCAGTTCTTC,CASSESDFSGIEQFF
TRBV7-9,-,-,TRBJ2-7,TGTGCCATTGCTCCTAAAGGGGGCGAGCAGTACTTC,CAIAPKGGEQYF
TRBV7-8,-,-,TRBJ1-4,TGTGCCAGCAGCCCAGGACAGTATTCAACTAATGAAAAACTGTTTTTT,CASSPGQYSTNEKLFF
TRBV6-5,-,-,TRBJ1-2,TGTGCCAGCAGTTTTTTCCAGGACACTGATGGCTACACCTTC,CASSFFQDTDGYTF
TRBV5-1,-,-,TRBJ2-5,TGCGCCAGCAGCTTCGGCAGGGCCCAAGAGACCCAGTACTTC,CASSFGRAQETQYF
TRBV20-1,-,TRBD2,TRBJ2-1,TGCAGTGCTAGAGTTCTAGCGGAAAACAATGAGCAGTTCTTC,CSARVLAENNEQFF
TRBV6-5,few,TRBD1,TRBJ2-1,TGTGCCAGCAGCCTACCGGGACAGGGGGCCGATGAGCAGTTCTTC,CASSLPGQGADEQFF
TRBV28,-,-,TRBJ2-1,TGTGCCAGCAGTTCGAGCTTCTACAATGAGCAGTTCTTC,CASSSSFYNEQFF
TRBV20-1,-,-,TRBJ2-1,TGCAGTGCTAGAGATGCTTGGAGGCAGTTCTTC,CSARDAWRQFF
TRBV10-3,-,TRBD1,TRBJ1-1,TGTGCCATCAGTCTCCGGGACAGGGACACTGAAGCTTTCTTT,CAISLRDRDTEAFF
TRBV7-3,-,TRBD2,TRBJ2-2,TGTGCCAGCAGCTTAGGACTAGCGACCGGGGAGCTGTTTTTT,CASSLGLATGELFF
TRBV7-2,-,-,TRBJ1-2,TGTGCCAGCAGCTTAGGTACCCCCCGTCGCTACACCTTC,CASSLGTPRRYTF
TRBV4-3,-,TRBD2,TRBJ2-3,TGCGCCAGCAGCCTGACTAGCGGGAAGGTAGATACGCAGTATTTT,CASSLTSGKVDTQYF
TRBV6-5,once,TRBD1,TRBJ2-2,TGTGCCAGCAGGAGACAGGGTTCCGGGGAGCTGTTTTTT,CASRRQGSGELFF
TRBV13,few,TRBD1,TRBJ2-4,TGTGCCAGCAGCTCTTACCGACAGGGGGAAGCCAAAAACATTCAGTACTTC,CASSSYRQGEAKNIQYF
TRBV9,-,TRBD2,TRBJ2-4,TGTGCCAGCAGCCGACTAGCGGGAGAGCCGGCTGGGGAGCAGTACTTC,CASSRLAGEPAGEQYF
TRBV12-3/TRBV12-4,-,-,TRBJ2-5,TGTGCCAGAAGTTTTGCAGAGACCCAGTACTTC,CARSFAETQYF
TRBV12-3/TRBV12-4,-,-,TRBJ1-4,TGTGCCAGCAGTCCCGACAGGCCAGGGGAAAAACTGTTTTTT,CASSPDRPGEKLFF
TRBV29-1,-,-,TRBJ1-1,TGCAGCAGATCAGGACGGATGAACACTGAAGCTTTCTTT,CSRSGRMNTEAFF
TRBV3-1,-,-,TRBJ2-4,TGTGCCAGCAGCCAAGAGAGGGTGACCAAAAACATTCAGTACTTC,CASSQERVTKNIQYF
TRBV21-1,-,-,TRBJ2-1,TGTGCCAGCAGCAAGGACGGAGGGGGGGACAATGAGCAGTTCTTC,CASSKDGGGDNEQFF
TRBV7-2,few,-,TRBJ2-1,TGTGCCAGCAGCACCAACCTTCGCTCCTACAATGAGCAGTTCTTC,CASSTNLRSYNEQFF
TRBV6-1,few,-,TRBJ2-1,TGTGCCAGCAGTTCTACAGGGCGTACCTACAATGAGCAGTTCTTC,CASSSTGRTYNEQFF
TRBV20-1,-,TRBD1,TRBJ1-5,TGCAGTGCTTCCTCCCCAGGGGGGCATCAGCCCCAGCATTTT,CSASSPGGHQPQHF
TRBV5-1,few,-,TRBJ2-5,TGCGCCAGCAGCTGGGACCCCTACCAAGAGACCCAGTACTTC,CASSWDPYQETQYF
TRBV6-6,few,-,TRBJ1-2,TGTGCCAGCAGGGCAGGGGAGGATGGCTACACCTTC,CASRAGEDGYTF
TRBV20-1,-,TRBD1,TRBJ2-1,TGCAGTGCTAGTGGCGTCGAGGGGGCTTTGAACAATGAGCAGTTCTTC,CSASGVEGALNNEQFF
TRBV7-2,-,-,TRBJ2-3,TGTGCCAGCAGCTTAGAGTCCGGAAGGACAGATACGCAGTATTTT,CASSLESGRTDTQYF
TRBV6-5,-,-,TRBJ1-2,TGTGCCAGCCGGGGGTACCCAGGTTACGGCTACACCTTC,CASRGYPGYGYTF
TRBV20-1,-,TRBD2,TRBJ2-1,TGCAGTGCTAGACCCCTCCTAGCGGGAGGCCCTACGATATACAATGAGCAGTTCTTC,CSARPLLAGGPTIYNEQFF
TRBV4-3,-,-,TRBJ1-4,TGCGCCAGCAGCCAAGATTATGGTGAAAAACTGTTTTTT,CASSQDYGEKLFF
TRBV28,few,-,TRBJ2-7,TGTGCCAGCAGTTTAAGGTCGGACGGATTTTACGAGCAGTACTTC,CASSLRSDGFYEQYF
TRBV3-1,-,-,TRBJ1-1,TGTGCCAGCAGCCAAGACGGGGCGGGCCTAGAAGCTTTCTTT,CASSQDGAGLEAFF
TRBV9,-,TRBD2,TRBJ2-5,TGTGCCAGCAGCGTAGGGACTAGCGGGAATTTAGATGAGCAGTACTTC,CASSVGTSGNLDEQYF
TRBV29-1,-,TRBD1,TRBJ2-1,TGCAGCGCAACAACAGGGGACGAGCAGTTCTTC,CSATTGDEQFF
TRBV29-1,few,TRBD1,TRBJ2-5,TGCAGCGTTGAATCAGGGGGCGTAGGGGAGACCCAGTACTTC,CSVESGGVGETQYF